This T cell receptor beta chain stems from a study of blood T cell repertoires in COVID-19. Study summary: There were acute and convalescent COVID-19 samples, and they came from the United States, Italy and Spain.

Germline-derived CDR1 and CDR2 are LNHDA and SQIVND (reference sequence). The CDR3 totals 13 residues. The V end lost 8 bases, the J end lost 0 bases, and 7 bases lay between the germline ends. Generated by immunoSEQ multiplex PCR, the TCRdb table keeps only in-frame clones and is missing some. The table has 450,000 to 500,000 clones, 70% to 90% seen once. The J gene is TRBJ1-4, the V gene TRBV19; tentative D call: TRBD1 (5 bases). The receptor's source is a human donor in a cohort sampled during active COVID-19. Sequences were obtained from peripheral blood. The CDR3 nucleotides read TGTGCCAGTGGGGGGACAACTAATGAAAAACTGTTTTTT. It yields the protein CASGGTTNEKLFF. The full variable domain, completed using reference TRBV19 and TRBJ1-4, is DGGITQSPKYLFRKEGQNVTLSCEQNLNHDAMYWYRQDPGQGLRLIYYSQIVNDFQKGDIAEGYSVSREKKESFPLTVTSAQKNPTAFYLCASGGTTNEKLFFGSGTQLSVL.